A selection of T cell receptor beta chains follows, all from one sample in a study of memory CD4+ T cells and cytomegalovirus serostatus. The protocol was immunoSEQ multiplex PCR, while the TCRdb copy is restricted to in-frame clones and leaves out a portion. This repertoire shows about 75,000 clones, about 78% found once; its top ten account for around 2.6%. Material: memory CD4+ T cells from blood. All receptors derive from an adult in good health and CMV-seropositive. The CDR3 runs from the conserved cysteine through the conserved F or W. D genes are given only for firm matches. Size is stated for part of the rows, as once, few or many counts, or as a class when the clone is expanded.

j_call cdr3_length v_call clone_size d_call cdr3_aa cdr3_nt
TRBJ1-2 20 TRBV18 . TRBD1 CASSPRQGDAIGGQLHGYTF TGTGCCAGCTCACCACGACAGGGGGACGCCATAGGCGGGCAGCTCCATGGCTACACCTTC
TRBJ2-1 15 TRBV7-8 . . CASSPARKRGNEQFF TGTGCCAGCAGCCCAGCGAGGAAAAGGGGAAATGAGCAGTTCTTC
TRBJ2-5 15 TRBV11-3 . TRBD1 CASSLTGTGLETQYF TGTGCCAGCAGCTTAACCGGGACAGGGCTAGAGACCCAGTACTTC
TRBJ1-5 16 TRBV18 . TRBD1 CASSLMDGQGGQPQHF TGTGCCAGCTCCCTAATGGACGGACAGGGAGGTCAGCCCCAGCATTTT
TRBJ1-1 13 TRBV5-1 . . CATRPNGNTEAFF TGCGCCACCAGACCAAACGGGAACACTGAAGCTTTCTTT
TRBJ2-1 15 TRBV29-1 . TRBD2 CSVEDMGRGGNEQFF TGCAGCGTTGAAGATATGGGCCGGGGGGGCAATGAGCAGTTCTTC
TRBJ1-2 15 TRBV27 . . CASSRGQLGHYGYTF TGTGCCAGCAGCCGCGGACAGCTCGGGCACTATGGCTACACCTTC
TRBJ2-1 13 TRBV7-2 . . CASCYLGAHEQFF TGTGCCAGCTGTTATCTAGGGGCCCATGAGCAGTTCTTC
TRBJ1-3 17 TRBV4-2 . . CASSQVGGGNAGNTIYF TGTGCCAGCAGCCAAGTTGGAGGGGGAAACGCTGGAAACACCATATATTTT
TRBJ2-7 17 TRBV19 . TRBD1 CASSPARQTGVGNEQYF TGTGCCAGTAGTCCCGCTCGTCAGACAGGGGTTGGCAACGAGCAGTACTTC
TRBJ2-1 11 TRBV18 . . CASSPIQEQFF TGTGCCAGCTCGCCAATCCAGGAGCAGTTCTTC
TRBJ2-2 13 TRBV7-6 . . CASSETLTGELFF TGTGCCAGCAGCGAGACCCTCACCGGGGAGCTGTTTTTT
TRBJ1-2 13 TRBV5-1 few . CASSLDRMSGYTF TGCGCCAGCAGCCTTGATAGAATGAGCGGCTACACCTTC
TRBJ1-5 17 TRBV2 few . CASSEAGLIKSNQPQHF TGTGCCAGCAGTGAAGCGGGACTAATTAAATCCAATCAGCCCCAGCATTTT
TRBJ1-4 15 TRBV10-1 . TRBD1 CASSESRTGDEKLFF TGCGCCAGCAGTGAGTCAAGGACAGGGGATGAAAAACTGTTTTTT
TRBJ1-3 15 TRBV18 . TRBD1 CASSPDRAIGNTIYF TGTGCCAGCTCACCCGACAGGGCTATTGGAAACACCATATATTTT
TRBJ2-1 15 TRBV2 . . CASSESGHPYNEQFF TGTGCCAGCAGCGAAAGTGGGCATCCCTACAATGAGCAGTTCTTC
TRBJ2-1 17 TRBV4-3 . . CASSQGFTGSAVGEQFF TGCGCCAGCAGCCAAGGATTTACGGGATCCGCAGTTGGTGAGCAGTTCTTC
TRBJ2-3 13 TRBV15 . . CATSRDGTDTQYF TGTGCCACCAGCAGAGATGGGACAGATACGCAGTATTTT
TRBJ1-2 14 TRBV5-1 . . CASSLRLVGYGYTF TGCGCCAGCAGCTTGCGCTTGGTTGGCTATGGCTACACCTTC
TRBJ2-7 15 TRBV9 . TRBD2 CASSVALAGVHEQYF TGTGCCAGCAGCGTAGCACTAGCGGGGGTCCACGAGCAGTACTTC
TRBJ1-3 14 TRBV5-4 . . CASSSGLGGNTIYF TGTGCCAGCAGCTCTGGATTGGGAGGAAACACCATATATTTT
TRBJ2-1 13 TRBV6-5 . TRBD1 CASSYSGRGRGFF TGTGCCAGCAGTTATTCGGGCAGGGGGCGCGGATTCTTC
TRBJ1-1 13 TRBV10-2 . . CASSDRRASEAFF TGCGCCAGCAGTGATCGGCGGGCGTCTGAAGCTTTCTTT
TRBJ2-3 17 TRBV5-1 . . CASSLFGGVGGTDTQYF TGCGCCAGCAGCTTGTTCGGTGGGGTAGGAGGCACAGATACGCAGTATTTT
TRBJ1-5 16 TRBV15 . TRBD1 CATSPLDRGSGQPQHF TGTGCCACCAGCCCCTTAGACAGGGGATCGGGACAGCCCCAGCATTTT
TRBJ1-3 13 TRBV29-1 . . CSVRGASGNTIYF TGCAGCGTTAGGGGGGCCTCTGGAAACACCATATATTTT
TRBJ2-5 13 TRBV11-3 . TRBD1 CASLAQGAETQYF TGTGCCAGCCTTGCCCAGGGGGCAGAGACCCAGTACTTC
TRBJ2-5 13 TRBV7-9 . . CASSFQLGETQYF TGTGCCAGCAGCTTTCAACTAGGGGAGACCCAGTACTTC
TRBJ2-7 14 TRBV27 once . CASRGTRSSYEQYF TGTGCCAGCAGAGGGACTCGTAGCTCCTACGAGCAGTACTTC
TRBJ1-1 13 TRBV7-9 few . CASSLERNTEAFF TGTGCCAGCAGCTTAGAAAGGAACACTGAAGCTTTCTTT
TRBJ2-1 14 TRBV11-2 . TRBD1 CASSQTGTGDEQFF TGTGCCAGCAGTCAAACCGGGACAGGGGATGAGCAGTTCTTC
TRBJ2-5 13 TRBV28 . . CASTSGTQETQYF TGTGCCAGCACTTCAGGAACCCAAGAGACCCAGTACTTC
TRBJ1-5 15 TRBV6-6 few TRBD1 CASSLEGQAHQPQHF TGTGCCAGCAGTTTAGAGGGACAGGCGCATCAGCCCCAGCATTTT
TRBJ1-6 17 TRBV6-1 . . CASSERPGSGYNSPLHF TGTGCCAGCAGTGAGAGACCTGGGAGCGGTTATAATTCACCCCTCCACTTT
TRBJ2-1 15 TRBV7-9 . . CASSSEGGNYNEQFF TGTGCCAGCAGCTCGGAGGGGGGAAACTACAATGAGCAGTTCTTC
TRBJ2-5 16 TRBV5-1 . TRBD1 CASSLGPGQYQETQYF TGCGCCAGCAGCTTGGGCCCGGGACAGTACCAAGAGACCCAGTACTTC
TRBJ2-1 15 TRBV7-2 . . CASSQSGTQYNEQFF TGTGCCAGCAGCCAGAGCGGGACACAATACAATGAGCAGTTCTTC
TRBJ2-7 16 TRBV28 . TRBD2 CASSFGGLAGGYEQYF TGTGCCAGCAGTTTCGGGGGACTAGCGGGGGGGTACGAGCAGTACTTC
TRBJ2-7 13 TRBV7-2 . . CASSLDRVYEQYF TGTGCCAGCAGCTTGGACAGAGTCTACGAGCAGTACTTC
TRBJ2-2 16 TRBV18 . TRBD2 CASSPGTSGRTGELFF TGTGCCAGCTCACCCGGGACTAGCGGGAGGACCGGGGAGCTGTTTTTT
TRBJ1-4 15 TRBV15 . . CATSGSLGTNEKLFF TGTGCCACCAGCGGCAGCTTGGGGACTAATGAAAAACTGTTTTTT
TRBJ2-7 15 TRBV6-1 . TRBD1 CASSASTGGRYEQYF TGTGCCAGCAGTGCCTCGACAGGGGGCCGCTACGAGCAGTACTTC
TRBJ1-2 14 TRBV2 . . CASSVTGNREGYTF TGTGCCAGCAGTGTCACAGGGAATCGGGAAGGCTACACCTTC
TRBJ1-6 15 TRBV2 . TRBD1 CASRASLGTVSPLHF TGTGCCAGCAGAGCCTCGTTAGGGACAGTCTCACCCCTCCACTTT
TRBJ1-1 16 TRBV6-5 once TRBD1 CASSYLQGAGKPEAFF TGTGCCAGCAGTTACTTGCAGGGGGCTGGGAAGCCTGAAGCTTTCTTT
TRBJ2-7 12 TRBV5-1 . . CASSPGMREQYF TGCGCCAGCAGTCCCGGGATGAGGGAGCAGTACTTC
TRBJ2-3 13 TRBV5-4 . . CASSSRGTDTQYF TGTGCCAGCAGCAGCCGGGGCACAGATACGCAGTATTTT
TRBJ1-3 14 TRBV30 . . CAWSVVQPGNTIYF TGTGCCTGGAGTGTAGTACAGCCTGGAAACACCATATATTTT
TRBJ1-1 14 TRBV18 once . CASSRDKGNTEAFF TGTGCCAGCTCACGGGACAAAGGAAACACTGAAGCTTTCTTT
TRBJ2-5 15 TRBV6-6 . TRBD1 CASSTGTGGGETQYF TGTGCCAGCAGTACCGGGACAGGGGGCGGAGAGACCCAGTACTTC
TRBJ2-3 15 TRBV7-8 . TRBD2 CASSPKRERIDTQYF TGTGCCAGCAGCCCTAAGCGGGAGAGGATAGATACGCAGTATTTT
TRBJ2-7 14 TRBV5-1 . . CASSLSGALSEQYF TGCGCCAGCAGCTTATCGGGGGCCCTGTCTGAGCAGTACTTC
TRBJ1-2 18 TRBV7-8 . . CASSSPRRFRAQGEGYTF TGTGCCAGCAGCTCCCCGAGGCGGTTCAGGGCCCAAGGGGAGGGCTACACCTTC
TRBJ2-2 14 TRBV7-7 . . CASSLGGGPGELFF TGTGCCAGCAGCTTAGGGGGCGGGCCTGGGGAGCTGTTTTTT
TRBJ2-5 13 TRBV19 . . CASKVGNQETQYF TGTGCCAGTAAGGTCGGGAACCAAGAGACCCAGTACTTC
TRBJ1-2 13 TRBV11-2 . . CASSHSTNYGYTF TGTGCCAGCAGCCACTCGACCAACTATGGCTACACCTTC
TRBJ2-7 12 TRBV6-5 . TRBD2 CASMDLAGEQYF TGTGCCAGCATGGACTTAGCGGGCGAGCAGTACTTC